The sequence of this T cell receptor beta chain was determined in a study of CD4 T cells in relation to SARS-CoV-2 and coronaviruses. Study-level background: The negative reference was HIV-1 Nef peptide pool or peptide-free culture. The HLA restriction of the shared crossreactive spike epitopes was mapped.

This clone was observed a single time. Its antigen remains unknown. CDR1 PRHDT and CDR2 FYEKMQ come from the germline V gene (reference sequence). With 1 base removed from V and 9 bases from J, the gap between germline ends came to 16 bases. This CDR3 has 14 residues. Sequencing was performed with immunoSEQ multiplex PCR; in TCRdb, only in-frame clones are kept and a portion is missing. Of 27,000 or so clones listed, roughly three quarters are singletons. The unexposed donors gave CD4+ T cells in about 2010-2018, prior to COVID-19. After approximately ten days of culture, CD4+ T cells were isolated. Testing used SARS-CoV-2 S/N and four cold-coronavirus spikes on unexposed-donor CD4+ T cells, cells permitting.

Sequencing was performed on CD4+ T cells from PBMCs, cultured in vitro. The gene calls are TRBV13 and TRBJ2-7; D gene uncertain. The TCR comes from a human donor in good health. This chain's CDR3 is CASSLAVTLSRQYF. Written as DNA, the CDR3 is TGTGCCAGCAGCTTAGCCGTTACTCTTAGTCGGCAGTACTTC.